Ten or more counts support the clone carrying this T cell receptor beta chain. Its antigen is currently unknown. V lost 4 bases and J lost 7; bases outside the gene matches: 19. The CDR3 is 19 residues long. Per the germline V gene, CDR1 is MDHEN and CDR2 is SYDVKM. The sample is drawn from a study of Graves' ophthalmopathy and Graves' hyperthyroidism. General study findings and limits: Most expanded clonotypes from thyroid (those above 0.001 frequency) were also found in blood. A 13-signature model separated ophthalmopathy from stable hyperthyroidism, reaching about 91% sensitivity and 75% to 83% specificity cross-validated.

Out of around 9.4 ml of fresh peripheral blood, PBMCs were obtained. Amplified TCR beta CDR3 regions were obtained using RNA transcripts as template. First-round RT-PCR with HTBI primers preceded a second-round multiplex PCR. One entry per CDR3 protein results from TCRdb running MiXCR on the multiplex PCR reads. The table shows about 620,000 distinct CDR3 sequences, with 22% occurring only once. The sample was peripheral blood. The chain joins TRBV28 to TRBJ2-2; TRBD2 matches 9 bases. The clonotype was recovered from a woman between 18 and 29 years old with stable Graves' hyperthyroidism. Some clones in this sample may be carry-over from other donors' samples. Written as DNA, the CDR3 is TGTGCCAGCAGTTCCAGACTAGCGGAAACGTCGAGCCATGGCGGGGAGCTGTTTTTT. Translation gives CASSSRLAETSSHGGELFF.